The entry below describes one T cell receptor beta chain. Its cognate antigen has yet to be identified. The input lacks base qualities; no much larger clone sits a single base away. From its cysteine to its phenylalanine, the CDR3 spans 14 amino acids. Of all the DNA, just the CDR3 is kept, 42 bases in frame from base 1. V is shortened by 4 bases, J by 1 base, and the region joining them spans 10 bases. Reading the germline V gene (reference sequence) gives CDR1 LGHDT and CDR2 YNNKEL. This specimen belongs to a study of CD8 T cells in Susac syndrome (dated by TCRdb to 2018 to 2020). About the full investigation: Of the Susac syndrome patients who were sequenced, about 6 had clinically active disease and 8 or 9 were in clinical remission. The study compared CD8+ T cell repertoire clonality among 12 healthy donors, around 14 Susac syndrome patients and fewer than 19 multiple sclerosis patients. Repertoire sequencing was used to test whether CD8+ T cell activation and differentiation in Susac syndrome was antigen driven. At blood withdrawal, Susac syndrome patients were therapy-naive, treated with corticosteroids (with IVIg additionally given to some), or treated with IVIg alone. The full study reports these points: The TCR sequencing and HLA analysis was acknowledged to have included a relatively small number of individuals. Some 15 and five Susac-specific public clones were found in the total CD8+ and CD8+ TEMRA repertoires, respectively. Clonal expansion was seen in Susac syndrome CD8+ repertoires, peaking in CD8+ TEMRA cells and being greater in clinically active patients than in remitting ones.

Peripheral blood CD8+ and CD4+ T cells from healthy donors, Susac syndrome patients and multiple sclerosis patients were profiled using high-throughput TCR beta sequencing. Recently defined diagnostic criteria for definite or probable disease were met by the Susac syndrome patients. Bulk CD8+ and CD4+ T cells were purified by magnetic negative isolation, whereas CD8+ TEMRA cells were enriched by FACS. Blood was collected in EDTA tubes and processed within 24 hours, with PBMCs isolated through density gradient centrifugation. PBMCs intended for TCR sequencing were cryopreserved in liquid nitrogen and thawed later in a water bath at 37 degrees C. The sorted or isolated CD4+, CD8+ and CD8+ TEMRA cells reached a purity of at least 90%. RNA was extracted using the RNeasy kit, and about 0.5 to 1 ug of the RNA was reverse transcribed with random hexamers. TCR beta CDR3 regions were amplified with the immunoSEQ multiplex PCR assay covering 54 Vbeta and 13 Jbeta segments. Bias from PCR amplification was corrected by using a synthetic template baseline for primer optimization and for computational correction. Turning to the authors' computational methods: Only productive sequences were kept, with reads annotated to V, D and J genes according to IMGT and analyzed in immunoSEQ Analyzer. Clonality was calculated as one minus the Shannon entropy normalized by log2 of the number of productive unique sequences. For each patient and control, public and private clones were evaluated within the 100 most prevalent clones. A clone was defined as Susac-specific if it was absent from the healthy and MS cohorts, from about a thousand published viral clones and from other ImmuneACCESS disease sequences. TCRdb reprocessed the public reads (quality trimming at Q25 with fastp, clone calling with MiXCR) and kept in-frame beta chains. Rows are combined by CDR3 protein, so each entry shows the most common genes and DNA. The V and J calls here are based on TCRdb, not the publication. This sample lists 75,000 to 95,000 distinct CDR3 sequences; 95% to 97% were detected once. Approximately 0.62% of the sample goes to the ten largest clones.

The V gene is TRBV3-1 and the J gene is TRBJ1-2; there is no confident call for the D gene. The sequence came from a human donor with Susac syndrome. The specimen was CD8+ T cells from PBMCs. At the DNA level, the sequence is TGTGCCAGCAGCCCTGAGGGCCGTAACTATGGCTACACCTTC. Translated, this is CASSPEGRNYGYTF.